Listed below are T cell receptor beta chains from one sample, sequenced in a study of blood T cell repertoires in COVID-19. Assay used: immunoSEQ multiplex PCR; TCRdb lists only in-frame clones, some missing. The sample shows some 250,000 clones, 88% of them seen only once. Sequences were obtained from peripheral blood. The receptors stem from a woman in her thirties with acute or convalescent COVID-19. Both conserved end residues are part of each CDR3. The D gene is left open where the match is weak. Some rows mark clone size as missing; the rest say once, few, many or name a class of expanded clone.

DNA: TGCGCCAGCAGCCAGGGACAAAGCCCTAAAGCGTCAGCCTACAATGAGCAGTTCTTC
CDR3: CASSQGQSPKASAYNEQFF
D: .
J: TRBJ2-1
V: TRBV4-3
size: .

DNA: TGTGCCAGCAGTCTAAACAGGGGGCTGCGTTCACCCCTCCACTTT
CDR3: CASSLNRGLRSPLHF
D: TRBD1
J: TRBJ1-6
V: TRBV27
size: .

DNA: TGTGCCAGCAGCTTCCCAGGACAGGGGCCCGGGGAGCTGTTTTTT
CDR3: CASSFPGQGPGELFF
D: TRBD1
J: TRBJ2-2
V: TRBV4-2
size: .

DNA: TGTGCCAGTATAGAACCCCGGGGGTCTGGAGATGGAGGATACACTGAAGCTTTCTTT
CDR3: CASIEPRGSGDGGYTEAFF
D: .
J: TRBJ1-1
V: TRBV19
size: .

DNA: TGTGCCAGCAGGACAGGAGTCACCGGGGAGCTGTTTTTT
CDR3: CASRTGVTGELFF
D: .
J: TRBJ2-2
V: TRBV7-2
size: .

DNA: TGTGCCAGCAGTTTACTGGGGACAGGGGGATACGAGCAGTACTTC
CDR3: CASSLLGTGGYEQYF
D: TRBD1
J: TRBJ2-7
V: TRBV27
size: .

DNA: TGTGCCAGCAGTTTGGGCAGGGCCCAGCCCCAGCATTTT
CDR3: CASSLGRAQPQHF
D: .
J: TRBJ1-5
V: TRBV27
size: once

DNA: TGTGCCAGCAGCCCAGGGACAGGGCGCACAGATACGCAGTATTTT
CDR3: CASSPGTGRTDTQYF
D: TRBD1
J: TRBJ2-3
V: TRBV7-8
size: .

DNA: TGTGCTAGTGGTTTGGTACGCAGGCTAGCGGGAGCGGAAGATACGCAGTATTTT
CDR3: CASGLVRRLAGAEDTQYF
D: TRBD2
J: TRBJ2-3
V: TRBV12-5
size: .

DNA: TGCGCCAGCAGCCCAGGGACACCCGTCTACAATGAGCAGTTCTTC
CDR3: CASSPGTPVYNEQFF
D: .
J: TRBJ2-1
V: TRBV5-1
size: .

DNA: TGTGCCAGCAGCCCGCATCACAGGGGTACTAATGAAAAACTGTTTTTT
CDR3: CASSPHHRGTNEKLFF
D: TRBD1
J: TRBJ1-4
V: TRBV9
size: .

DNA: TGCAGCGTTGAAGTGGGACAGGGGAAGGATGAGCAGTTCTTC
CDR3: CSVEVGQGKDEQFF
D: TRBD1
J: TRBJ2-1
V: TRBV29-1
size: .

DNA: TGTGCCAGTAGTATAGCGGGGGACAATGAGCAGTTCTTC
CDR3: CASSIAGDNEQFF
D: .
J: TRBJ2-1
V: TRBV19
size: .

DNA: TGTGCCACCCGAGGGACAGCAACCTACGAGCAGTACTTC
CDR3: CATRGTATYEQYF
D: TRBD1
J: TRBJ2-7
V: TRBV27
size: .

DNA: TGTGCCAGCGGCGTCTTCGGGAGGACTAGCACAGATACGCAGTATTTT
CDR3: CASGVFGRTSTDTQYF
D: TRBD2
J: TRBJ2-3
V: TRBV5-4
size: once

DNA: TGTGCCAGCAGCATTAGCGGAAACACCGGGGAGCTGTTTTTT
CDR3: CASSISGNTGELFF
D: .
J: TRBJ2-2
V: TRBV6-5
size: .